The clone carrying this TCR beta chain occurred many times. As it was prepared, the TCRbeta library received unique molecular identifiers. TCRdb reprocessed the PCR reads with MiXCR, giving one entry per CDR3 protein. Of around 500,000 distinct CDR3 sequences listed, approximately 13% are singletons. V was shortened by 4 bases and J by 9 bases, with 20 bases between the two germline ends. This CDR3 spans 14 amino acids. CDR1 and CDR2 from the germline V gene are SGHDT and YYEEEE. These data belong to a study of T-cell reconstitution after alpha-beta-depleted transplantation in children. The chain joins TRBV5-6 to TRBJ2-7; D ambiguous. Specimen: PBMCs from the stem cell graft donor, collected from the stem cell graft. The receptor's source is a human donor who donated a stem cell graft to a child with combined immunodeficiency. For the CDR3, the DNA is TGTGCCAGCAGCCCCCAGACTCAATACACTGGGCAGTACTTC. It specifies CASSPQTQYTGQYF.